This paragraph reports one T cell receptor (beta chain). CDR3 length equals 14 residues. V shed 3 bases, J shed 2 bases, and the junction held 4 bases outside the gene matches. Per germline, CDR1 MNHEY and CDR2 SMNVEV (reference sequence). The sample belongs to a study of cytomegalovirus exposure and HLA in healthy donors. TCRdb's copy holds only in-frame clones and misses some; the assay was immunoSEQ multiplex PCR. The table shows around 300,000 clones, with approximately 88% occurring only once. V and J are TRBV27 and TRBJ2-7; TRBD2 matches 7 bases. Sequenced sample: PBMCs. The origin of this receptor is a woman between 18 and 30 years old in good health and CMV-seronegative. CDR3 nucleotides: TGTGCCAGCAGTTTTCTAAGCGGGACCTACGAGCAGTACTTC. Its protein product is CASSFLSGTYEQYF.